The 29 T cell receptor beta chains given below trace back to one sample, sequenced in a study of control samples from healthy donors and cancer patients. Only in-frame clones appear in the TCRdb table, and some are missing; sequencing was by immunoSEQ multiplex PCR. Among under 65,000 clones listed, approximately 89% were seen once. Source material: PBMCs. The receptors come from a man aged 30 to 45 with colorectal cancer.

This chain connects TRBV6-5 to TRBJ1-1; 9 bases agree with TRBD1. J was trimmed by 6 bases and V by 2 bases; bases with no gene match: 4. This CDR3 is 14 amino acids long. The germline V gene encodes CDR1 MNHEY and CDR2 SVGAGI. CDR3 in DNA: TGTGCCAGCAGTTACGACAGGGGGGGGGCTGAAGCTTTCTTT. It yields the protein CASSYDRGGAEAFF.

V gene TRBV24-1 combines with J gene TRBJ1-5; D is unresolved. Germline V gene data show CDR1 as KGHDR and CDR2 as SFDVKD. This CDR3 comprises 15 residues. With 5 bases removed from V and 4 bases from J, the gap between germline ends came to 14 bases. CDR3 sequence: CATSAADGGNQPQHF. DNA of the CDR3: TGTGCCACCAGTGCCGCGGACGGTGGGAATCAGCCCCAGCATTTT.

This chain uses TRBV29-1 with TRBJ2-5; no firm D call. V dropped 0 bases and J dropped 1 base, with 9 bases sitting between them. CDR1 and CDR2 (germline): SQVTM, ANQGSEA. The CDR3 spans 14 residues. The CDR3 DNA sequence: TGCAGCGTTGAAGATCCAGGCAGCCAAGAGACCCAGTACTTC. The encoded protein is CSVEDPGSQETQYF.

Only one count was recorded for this clone. The chain uses TRBV19 and TRBJ2-3; D not certain. CDR1 is LNHDA and CDR2 is SQIVND in the germline V gene (reference sequence). This CDR3 region has 14 residues. Deletions cut 5 bases from V and 0 bases from J, with 9 bases between. The CDR3 here is CASSGEESTDTQYF. CDR3 coding DNA: TGTGCCAGTAGTGGTGAGGAGAGCACAGATACGCAGTATTTT.

CDR3 in DNA: TGCGCCAGCAGCCATGGACGTCCTGGTCGGGCCAAAAACATTCAGTACTTC. Its protein is CASSHGRPGRAKNIQYF. J is TRBJ2-4 and V is TRBV4-1; D gene uncertain. CDR3 size: 17 residues. Trimming removed 3 bases from V and 1 base from J, with 16 bases in between. The V gene's germline CDR1 is MGHRA and CDR2 YSYEKL.

The genes are TRBV20-1 and TRBJ2-7, with a tentative D call TRBD2 (5 bases). Germline V gene data show CDR1 as DFQATT and CDR2 as SNEGSKA (reference sequence). The V end was cut by 7 bases, the J end by 2 bases, with 9 bases between. The CDR3 spans 11 residues. The CDR3 nucleotides are TGCAGTGTGTCGAGGGCCTACGAGCAGTACTTC. This translates into CSVSRAYEQYF.

The chain recombines TRBV5-1 with TRBJ2-1; D is ambiguous. This CDR3 region has 13 residues. Germline V CDR1 and CDR2: SGHRS, YFSETQ. Trimming took 0 bases from V and 8 from J, leaving 9 bases between them. In DNA form, the CDR3 reads TGCGCCAGCAGCTTGGCTCGAGGTTATGAGCAGTTCTTC. Protein product: CASSLARGYEQFF.

This clone is a singleton in its sample. This chain connects TRBV5-4 to TRBJ2-1; 11 bases fit TRBD2. Germline V gene lookup returns CDR1 SGHNT and CDR2 YYREEE (reference sequence). The CDR3 consists of 15 residues. V lost 6 bases to trimming and J lost 4 bases; unmatched junction nucleotides: 6. The CDR3 here is CASTPTSGVYNEQFF. CDR3 sequence (DNA): TGTGCCAGCACCCCGACTAGCGGGGTTTACAATGAGCAGTTCTTC.

This clone was counted between two and nine times. J is TRBJ2-7 and V is TRBV2; 8 bases fit TRBD1. The germline CDR1 and CDR2 sequences are SNHLY and FYNNEI. The CDR3 is 14 residues long. Unmatched junction bases numbered 8, after V lost 7 bases and J lost 3 bases. CDR3 sequence reads: CASTSRGPVYEQYF. The DNA of the CDR3 is TGTGCCAGCACATCCAGGGGGCCCGTCTACGAGCAGTACTTC. Using reference TRBV2 and TRBJ2-7 for the parts outside the CDR3, the full variable domain is EPEVTQTPSHQVTQMGQEVILRCVPISNHLYFYWYRQILGQKVEFLVSFYNNEISEKSEIFDDQFSVERPDGSNFTLKIRSTKLEDSAMYFCASTSRGPVYEQYFGPGTRLTVT.

This clone was counted a single time. This chain uses TRBV29-1 with TRBJ1-1; D is possibly TRBD1 (6 bases). The CDR3 runs to 13 residues. V shed 7 bases and J shed 1 base, with 13 bases lying between them. Germline V gene sequence: CDR1 SQVTM, CDR2 ANQGSEA. The CDR3 DNA follows: TGCAGCGCCAACAGGGCCCAGAACACTGAAGCTTTCTTT. It is translated as CSANRAQNTEAFF.

The CDR3 bases are TGTGCCAGCAGCACCCCCAAGGGACAGGGGAGGCTGTACCAAGAGACCCAGTACTTC. This encodes CASSTPKGQGRLYQETQYF. The rearrangement uses TRBV7-9 and TRBJ2-5; TRBD1 agrees at 10 bases. CDR1 is SEHNR, CDR2 FQNEAQ, per germline (reference sequence). V shed 5 bases, J shed 0 bases, and the junction held 15 bases outside the gene matches. CDR3 size: 19 residues.

The chain is built from TRBV19 and TRBJ2-1; 7 nucleotides line up with TRBD2. The CDR3 has 17 amino acids. V lost 0 bases to trimming and J lost 5 bases; unmatched junction nucleotides: 10. Per the germline V gene, CDR1 is LNHDA and CDR2 is SQIVND (reference sequence). The CDR3 coding sequence is TGTGCCAGTAGTATAGATCAAGAGCGGGGCAACCACAATGAGCAGTTCTTC. Translating gives CASSIDQERGNHNEQFF.

The rearrangement joins TRBV13 to TRBJ1-6; no clear D. V lost 0 bases and J lost 4, with 13 bases in between. Germline V CDR1 and CDR2: PRHDT, FYEKMQ (reference sequence). The CDR3 has 17 amino acids. The CDR3 spells CASSLGQGSLYNSPLHF. In DNA, the CDR3 is TGTGCCAGCAGCTTAGGCCAAGGGAGTCTGTATAATTCACCCCTCCACTTT.

The V gene is TRBV15, the J gene TRBJ2-3; D perhaps matches TRBD2 (6 bases). CDR3 length: 13 residues. Germline V gives CDR1 LNHNV, CDR2 YYDKDF (reference sequence). V was cut by 1 base and J by 11 bases, with 13 bases left in between. In DNA form, the CDR3 reads TGTGCCACCAGCAGAGTGGAGGGCGTGGGGCAGTATTTT. Its protein product is CATSRVEGVGQYF.

This chain uses TRBV25-1 with TRBJ1-2; D unresolved. Trimming removed 1 base from V and 8 bases from J, with 11 bases in between. The CDR3 has 13 amino acids. From germline, CDR1 is MGHDK and CDR2 SYGVNS. CDR3 protein: CASSESGRRGYTF. The CDR3 DNA follows: TGTGCCAGCAGTGAATCAGGACGCCGGGGCTACACCTTC.

The rearrangement links TRBV4-1 to TRBJ2-3, with 14 bases aligning to TRBD2. V was clipped by 2 bases and J by 11 bases; unmatched bases: 12. The CDR3 loop spans 17 amino acids. Germline V gives CDR1 MGHRA, CDR2 YSYEKL. The DNA for the CDR3 is TGCGCCAGCAGCCAATTGAGTGGGACTAGCGGGGGCCTCAGGCAGTATTTT. This encodes CASSQLSGTSGGLRQYF.

The V gene is TRBV9, the J gene TRBJ2-7; 9 bases agree with TRBD1. Trimming cost V 3 bases and J 2 bases; bases outside gene matches: 6. The CDR3 is made up of 15 amino acids. The germline CDR1 and CDR2 sequences are SGDLS and YYNGEE. The CDR3 bases are TGTGCCAGCAGCGCTGGACAGGGGCCACCCTACGAGCAGTACTTC. As protein: CASSAGQGPPYEQYF.

The V gene is TRBV6-2 or TRBV6-3, the J gene TRBJ1-2; TRBD1 aligns across 10 bases. The CDR3 length is 16 residues. V dropped 4 bases and J dropped 2; count of bases not matched to a gene: 7. Germline V gene lookup returns CDR1 MNHEY and CDR2 SVGEGT. In DNA form, the CDR3 reads TGTGCCAGCAGTTGGGCCGACAGGGGGCAAAACTATGGCTACACCTTC. Amino acids: CASSWADRGQNYGYTF.

The chain employs TRBV6-6 and TRBJ2-7; TRBD1 matches at 10 bases. The germline CDR1 and CDR2 sequences are MNHNY and SVGAGI (reference sequence). Losses at the gene ends were 0 bases for V and 2 bases for J; bases not matched to a gene: 4. This CDR3 spans 16 amino acids. The CDR3 sequence is CASSYSQDRGTYEQYF. The CDR3 DNA follows: TGTGCCAGCAGTTACTCACAGGACAGGGGGACCTACGAGCAGTACTTC.

This chain uses TRBV18 with TRBJ2-3; D perhaps matches TRBD1 (6 bases). The CDR3 is 13 amino acids. Trimming cost V 8 bases and J 0 bases, with 9 bases left between them. Per the germline V gene, CDR1 is KGHSH and CDR2 is LQKENI. The DNA of the CDR3 is TGTGCCAGCGACGGACAGAGCACAGATACGCAGTATTTT. Translation: CASDGQSTDTQYF. Together with reference TRBV18 and TRBJ2-3, the CDR3 gives the full variable domain: NAGVMQNPRHLVRRRGQEARLRCSPMKGHSHVYWYRQLPEEGLKFMVYLQKENIIDESGMPKERFSAEFPKEGPSILRIQQVVRGDSAAYFCASDGQSTDTQYFGPGTRLTVL.

The chain carries TRBV5-6 and TRBJ2-3; 7 nucleotides match TRBD2. V trimming: 3 bases; J trimming: 1 base; junction bases outside the gene matches: 17. CDR1 is SGHDT, CDR2 YYEEEE, per germline. CDR3 length: 19 residues. The DNA of the CDR3 is TGTGCCAGCAGCTGGAAACCCACCGGACTAGGAGTCGGCACAGATACGCAGTATTTT. The encoded protein is CASSWKPTGLGVGTDTQYF.

This rearrangement joins TRBV7-2 to TRBJ1-2; the D is unclear. The CDR3 length is 15 residues. Per the germline V gene, CDR1 is SGHTA and CDR2 is FQGNSA. V was clipped by 3 bases and J by 1 base, with 12 bases between them. The CDR3 sequence: CASSFYGQYNYGYTF. CDR3 sequence (DNA): TGTGCCAGCAGCTTCTATGGGCAGTATAACTATGGCTACACCTTC.

The rearrangement uses TRBV18 and TRBJ1-6; a possible D gene is TRBD1 (6 bases). CDR3 size: 15 residues. Trimming cost V 3 bases and J 14 bases, with 20 bases left between them. CDR1 KGHSH and CDR2 LQKENI come from the germline V gene. The DNA for the CDR3 is TGTGCCAGCTCACCGCAGGGGAGCCCACGAGTCGCCCTCCACTTT. This translates into CASSPQGSPRVALHF.

The chain couples TRBV10-3 to TRBJ1-5, with a tentative D call TRBD1 (5 bases). Trimming took off 0 bases at V and 4 bases at J, with 13 bases between the two ends. The CDR3 spans 16 residues. CDR1 and CDR2 from the germline V gene are ENHRY and SYGVKD. CDR3: CAISESTPEGNQPQHF. The CDR3 DNA sequence: TGTGCCATCAGTGAGTCCACTCCGGAGGGGAATCAGCCCCAGCATTTT.

This CDR3 is CASSPRGQGVRNQPQHF. The CDR3, as DNA: TGTGCCAGCAGCCCAAGAGGGCAGGGGGTGCGAAATCAGCCCCAGCATTTT. V gene TRBV7-8 combines with J gene TRBJ1-5; 7 bases fit TRBD1. This CDR3 spans 17 amino acids. V lost 5 bases to trimming and J lost 4 bases; unmatched junction nucleotides: 14. From germline, CDR1 is SGHVS and CDR2 FQNEAQ.

The chain uses TRBV27 and TRBJ2-7, with D possibly being TRBD2 (5 bases). V lost 0 bases, J lost 3 bases, and 12 bases lay in between. This CDR3 region has 15 residues. Germline lookup yields CDR1 MNHEY and CDR2 SMNVEV (reference sequence). The CDR3 sequence is CASSLSRGQFYEQYF. The CDR3 nucleotides are TGTGCCAGCAGTTTATCGAGAGGGCAGTTCTACGAGCAGTACTTC.

The chain recombines TRBV6-1 with TRBJ2-7; 7 bases fit TRBD1. CDR3 length equals 15 residues. After removal of 2 bases from V and 0 bases from J, the junction contained 4 bases not matched to a gene. Germline CDR1 reads MNHNS; CDR2 reads SASEGT. The CDR3 DNA reads TGTGCCAGCAGTGAACTGGCAGGGGGCTCCTACGAGCAGTACGTC. Translating it yields CASSELAGGSYEQYV.

This clone was detected only a few times. Written as DNA, the CDR3 is TGTGCCAGCAGCTTCGGGACAGGGGGCCACGAGCAGTACTTC. Encoded protein: CASSFGTGGHEQYF. This rearrangement joins TRBV7-9 to TRBJ2-7, with 12 bases aligning to TRBD1. The length of the CDR3 is 14 residues. The V gene's germline CDR1 is SEHNR and CDR2 FQNEAQ (reference sequence). The ends lost 3 bases at V and 5 bases at J; junction bases unmatched: 2.

Remarks on this clone: At one of its ends the junction is not consistent with the germline gene, which may arise from a read error. CDR3: CTSSPAPGQGYGYTF. CDR3 nucleotides: TGTACCAGCTCACCAGCACCGGGACAGGGCTATGGCTACACCTTC. V gene TRBV18 combines with J gene TRBJ1-2, with 9 bases fitting TRBD1. Germline CDR1 and CDR2: KGHSH and LQKENI. The CDR3 contains 15 residues.